This T cell receptor beta chain is drawn from a study of CD8 T cells in ankylosing spondylitis (dated by TCRdb to the late 2010s). Regarding the study in general: To find TCR variants linked to disease, the study profiled T cell receptor beta repertoires in ankylosing spondylitis patients and healthy donors. In total, the full study cohort was made up of some 110 healthy donors and more than 20 ankylosing spondylitis patients. Peripheral blood was sampled, and synovial fluid was also collected from ankylosing spondylitis patients.

With regard to this clonotype: No antigen is known for it. It has no much larger one-base neighbor in the sample; base qualities were not kept.

TCRdb lists the instrument as Illumina HiSeq 2500. TCR beta libraries were prepared by quantitative 5'-RACE with molecular barcodes. Regarding the original processing steps: A new computational method, built on a probabilistic model of VDJ rearrangement, was used to identify disease-linked TCR variants. TCRdb redid the processing of the public reads, applying fastp at Q25 and MiXCR, and retained in-frame beta chains. Each CDR3 protein gets just one entry, which takes the most common genes and DNA from the rows behind it. TCRdb's processing, not the authors', yielded these V and J calls. For this sample the table gives around 440,000 distinct CDR3 sequences, of which roughly 17% were detected only once. Clones ranked in the top ten supply approximately 0.93% of the sample. General findings and caveats noted by the study authors: According to the report, matched synovial fluid samples from ankylosing spondylitis patients were significantly enriched for the disease-linked clones. The disease-linked clones had a CD8+ phenotype and were found at relatively low frequencies in peripheral blood. Some TCR beta motif variants had previously been reported in synovial fluid and blood of reactive arthritis patients, which suggested common disease-initiation mechanisms. Blood from ankylosing spondylitis patients appeared to be characterized by a TCR beta motif composed of roughly eight highly homologous amino acid variants.

The sequence was collected from a male donor with ankylosing spondylitis. The sequencing sample was made of blood, either unsorted or a sorted T cell fraction (not recorded which).

CDR3 reads: CASSATSGRAASGDTQYF. The DNA sequence reads TGTGCCAGCAGTGCTACTAGCGGGAGGGCCGCGTCGGGAGATACGCAGTATTTT. This chain is built from TRBV28 and TRBJ2-3; the junction holds 13 bases that match TRBD2. Spanning cysteine to phenylalanine, the CDR3 consists of 18 amino acids. The only DNA kept is the CDR3, 54 bases in frame from the first base. CDR1 and CDR2, per the germline V gene, are MDHEN and SYDVKM. V is trimmed back by 5 bases and J by 5 bases, and the junction contains 13 bases that no gene match accounts for.